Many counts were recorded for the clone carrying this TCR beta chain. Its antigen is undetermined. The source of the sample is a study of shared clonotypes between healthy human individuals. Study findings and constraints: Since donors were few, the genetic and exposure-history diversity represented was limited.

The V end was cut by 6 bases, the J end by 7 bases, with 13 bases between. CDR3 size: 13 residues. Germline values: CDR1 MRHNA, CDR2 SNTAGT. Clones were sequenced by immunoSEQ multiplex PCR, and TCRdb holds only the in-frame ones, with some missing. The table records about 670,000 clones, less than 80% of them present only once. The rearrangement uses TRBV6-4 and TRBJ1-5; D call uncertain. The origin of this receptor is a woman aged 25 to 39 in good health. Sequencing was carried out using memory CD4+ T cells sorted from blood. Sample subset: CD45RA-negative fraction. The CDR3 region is CASSLGPEQPQHF. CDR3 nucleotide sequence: TGTGCCAGCAGCCTTGGACCGGAGCAGCCCCAGCATTTT.